The rows below give T cell receptor beta chains drawn from one sample of a study of breast tumors, draining lymph nodes, adjacent tissues. TCRdb reprocessed the multiplex PCR reads via MiXCR and lists one record per CDR3 protein. The sample lists 150,000 to 200,000 distinct CDR3 sequences, approximately 33% occurring once. The sample taken for sequencing was axillary lymph node tissue. Every receptor here comes from a female donor with breast cancer. Some clones in this sample may be carry-over from other donors' samples. The CDR3 runs from the conserved cysteine through the conserved F or W. The D gene is left open where the match is weak. Where a row states a size, it is once, few, many or the class of an expanded clone; other rows omit it.

d_call	v_call	j_call	clone_size	cdr3_nt	cdr3_aa
TRBD2	TRBV19	TRBJ2-1	many	TGTGCCAGTAGTATTTCCAGGGACCTAGCGGGGGTGAATGAGCAGTTCTTC	CASSISRDLAGVNEQFF
TRBD1	TRBV5-4	TRBJ1-6	.	TGTGCCAGCAGCCCCACCGGACAGGGGATTAATTCACCCCTCCACTTT	CASSPTGQGINSPLHF
TRBD2	TRBV5-1	TRBJ2-2	.	TGCGCCAGCAGCAGACGGGGACTAGCGGGAGGAGGCACCGGGGAGCTGTTTTTT	CASSRRGLAGGGTGELFF
.	TRBV7-9	TRBJ2-4	.	TGTGCCAGCAGCGACCGGGACATTCAGTGCTTC	CASSDRDIQCF
.	TRBV9	TRBJ2-3	many	TGTGCCAGCAGCGTAAGAAGGGTGTCTAGCACAGATACGCAGTATTTT	CASSVRRVSSTDTQYF
TRBD2	TRBV7-9	TRBJ2-1	many	TGTGCCAGCAGCTTAGCCGGGACTACCGCCTACAATGAGCAGTTCTTC	CASSLAGTTAYNEQFF
.	TRBV27	TRBJ2-7	.	TGTGCCAGCAGTTTATTACTCACCGTTTTCTCCTACGAGCAGTACTTC	CASSLLLTVFSYEQYF
TRBD1	TRBV20-1	TRBJ1-5	once	TGCAGTGCCAAAAGGGACAGCAGCAATCAGCCCCAGCATTTT	CSAKRDSSNQPQHF
TRBD2	TRBV12-3/TRBV12-4	TRBJ2-2	.	TGTGGCAGCAGTTTAGTCCAGGAACGGGGGGAGCTGGTTTTT	CGSSLVQERGELVF
.	TRBV2	TRBJ1-2	many	TGTGCCAGCCCGGGCCCTACCTATGGCTACACCTTC	CASPGPTYGYTF
.	TRBV27	TRBJ2-1	.	TGTGCCAGCAGTCAATGGGAAACCGGCTACAATGAGCAGCTCTTC	CASSQWETGYNEQLF
.	TRBV20-1	TRBJ1-4	.	TGCAGTGCTAGAGAGATCACTAATGAAAAACTGTTTTTT	CSAREITNEKLFF
TRBD1	TRBV27	TRBJ1-4	many	TGTGCCAGCAGTATGACAGGGGAGTTTGAAAAACTGTTTTTT	CASSMTGEFEKLFF
.	TRBV11-2	TRBJ1-2	many	TGTGCCAGCAGCTTAGATCAGGCCTCTCGACCGGAAGGCTACACCTTC	CASSLDQASRPEGYTF
.	TRBV5-4	TRBJ2-1	.	TGTGCCAGCAGTTCCTCTAGGCCCGAGCAGTTCTTC	CASSSSRPEQFF
.	TRBV29-1	TRBJ2-7	.	TGCAGCTTGGTTGTAGGGGGATACGAGCAGTACTTC	CSLVVGGYEQYF
.	TRBV19	TRBJ2-7	many	TGTGCCAGTAGTAAGGGGGGGCCCTACGAGCAGTACTTC	CASSKGGPYEQYF
TRBD1	TRBV5-5	TRBJ2-7	many	TGTGCCAGCACCTCGGGACAGGGACCCTACGAGCAGTACTTC	CASTSGQGPYEQYF
.	TRBV7-2	TRBJ1-6	many	TGTGCCAGCAGCCGGAAATCTCAGGGCGGTAATTCACCCCTCCACTTT	CASSRKSQGGNSPLHF
TRBD1	TRBV20-1	TRBJ1-6	.	TGCAGTGCTGGTGACAGGGGATTTTATAATTCACCCCTCCACTTT	CSAGDRGFYNSPLHF
.	TRBV7-9	TRBJ1-2	many	TGTGCCAGCAGCCCACCTTACAGCTATAACTATGGCTACCCCTTC	CASSPPYSYNYGYPF
.	TRBV7-6	TRBJ2-1	.	TGTGCCAGCAGCTTTGGGGTAAACAATGAGCAGTTCTTC	CASSFGVNNEQFF
TRBD2	TRBV7-9	TRBJ2-5	many	TGTGCCAGCAGCCCACCGGGACTAAAAGAGACCCAGTACTTC	CASSPPGLKETQYF
.	TRBV19	TRBJ1-5	many	TGTGCCAGTAGTATCGAGATAACTTATAGCAATCAGCCCCAGCATTTT	CASSIEITYSNQPQHF
TRBD1	TRBV20-1	TRBJ1-5	many	TGCAGTGCTAGAAGGATCACAGGGGGCGGCGGTCAGCCCCAGCATTTT	CSARRITGGGGQPQHF
.	TRBV9	TRBJ2-3	.	TGCGCCAGCAGCTTGGGTAGGGGGAGGGCAGATACGCAGTATTTT	CASSLGRGRADTQYF
TRBD1	TRBV7-2	TRBJ1-5	many	TGTGCCAGCAGCCGGACAGGGGGCTTTTATCAGCCCCAGCATTTT	CASSRTGGFYQPQHF
.	TRBV12-3/TRBV12-4	TRBJ2-1	many	TGTGCCAGCAGCCAGACCCCTGTCTCCAATGAGCAGTTCTTC	CASSQTPVSNEQFF
TRBD1	TRBV20-1	TRBJ1-2	.	TGCAGTGCTTGCCAGGGGGCGAAGGGCTACACCTTC	CSACQGAKGYTF
.	TRBV13	TRBJ2-3	many	TGTGCCAGCAGCTCCCGGGGCGGTTTCACAGATACGCAGTATTTT	CASSSRGGFTDTQYF
TRBD1	TRBV20-1	TRBJ2-5	many	TGCAGTGCTACCACAGGGGTGTGGGAAGAGACCCAGTACTTC	CSATTGVWEETQYF
TRBD2	TRBV28	TRBJ2-3	once	TGTGCCAGCGGACCTTTCACAGGGACCGGGACTAGCGGGGGCACAGATACGCAGTATTTT	CASGPFTGTGTSGGTDTQYF
TRBD1	TRBV19	TRBJ2-5	few	TGTGCCAGTAGTGTCTATCTCAATACAGGGGGCCAAGAGACCCAGTCCTTC	CASSVYLNTGGQETQSF
TRBD2	TRBV12-3/TRBV12-4	TRBJ2-5	many	TGTGCCAGCAGAGGACTAGCGAACAAAGAGACCCAGTACTTC	CASRGLANKETQYF
.	TRBV19	TRBJ1-5	many	TGTGCCAGTAGTACCGATCACTATAGCAATCAGCCCCAGCATTTT	CASSTDHYSNQPQHF
.	TRBV5-8	TRBJ2-3	many	TGTGCCAGCAGTCGGCGGGCCACAGATACGCAGTATTTT	CASSRRATDTQYF
.	TRBV20-1	TRBJ1-5	.	TGCAGTGCTAGAATCCAGCGGACCCAGCATTTT	CSARIQRTQHF
.	TRBV9	TRBJ1-1	few	TGTGCCAGCAGCGTAGCAGGAGGGAACACTGAAGCTTTCTTT	CASSVAGGNTEAFF
.	TRBV6-5	TRBJ2-1	few	TGTGCCAGCAGTTGGTCCCGGGGGCCGGGGTACAATGAGCAGTTCTTC	CASSWSRGPGYNEQFF
.	TRBV5-5	TRBJ2-3	.	TGTGCCAGCAGTTTAGGGGGGACAGTGATATACAATGAGCAGTATTTT	CASSLGGTVIYNEQYF
TRBD1	TRBV20-1	TRBJ2-5	.	TGCAGTGCTAGTTGGGGACAGGGAACGACCCGGTACCAAGAGACCCAGTACTTC	CSASWGQGTTRYQETQYF
.	TRBV7-8	TRBJ1-4	.	TGTGCCAGCAGCTTGGAGGTTCGCGAAAAACTGTTTTTT	CASSLEVREKLFF
.	TRBV7-3	TRBJ1-1	.	TGTGCCAGCAGCTTCGGACAGTCCACTGAAGCTTTCTTT	CASSFGQSTEAFF
TRBD1	TRBV27	TRBJ2-7	many	TGTGCCAGCAGTCCGCTCGGGACAGGGGGCTTTCGTGAGCAGTACTTC	CASSPLGTGGFREQYF
.	TRBV4-2	TRBJ2-7	many	TGTGCCAGCAGCCAAGGGCGTAGTAAGGGACTCGCTGCCGAGCAGTACTTC	CASSQGRSKGLAAEQYF
.	TRBV6-1	TRBJ2-2	.	TGTGCCAGCAGTGAGTCCGGCCTCGGGGAGCTGTTTTTT	CASSESGLGELFF
.	TRBV19	TRBJ2-1	many	TGTGCCAGTAGTACCGTGGGCGGCAATGAGCAGTTCTTC	CASSTVGGNEQFF